A single sample gave rise to the 16 T cell receptor beta chains below, sequenced in a study of low-dose radiotherapy and immunotherapy resistance in tumors. First-strand cDNA used TRAV- and TRBV-specific primers, covering alpha and beta chains. The authors amplified TCRs for 20 PCR cycles with a constant-region primer and a V-primer adapter. TCRdb reprocessed the reads via MiXCR and lists one record per CDR3 protein. This sample yields some 16,000 distinct CDR3 sequences, of which 70% are seen a single time; approximately 5.4% belongs to the top ten. The source of these receptors is a human donor with advanced metastatic prostate, ovarian, gallbladder or colorectal cancer (not recorded which). This table probably holds off-target reads from a library built for another chain.

J is TRBJ2-3 and V is TRBV5-4, with D maybe TRBD1 (5 bases). The CDR3 covers 15 residues. In germline, CDR1 is SGHNT, CDR2 YYREEE (reference sequence). V was trimmed by 4 bases and J by 4 bases, leaving 16 bases between them. The CDR3 loop reads CASSPSPRGADTQYF. The CDR3 DNA is TGTGCCAGCAGCCCCTCCCCAAGGGGCGCAGATACGCAGTATTTT.

A few counts support this clonotype. The V gene is TRBV6-1, the J gene TRBJ1-4; D is ambiguous. This CDR3 has 13 amino acids. V was clipped by 6 bases and J by 10 bases, with 15 bases between them. The germline CDR1 and CDR2 sequences are MNHNS and SASEGT. The CDR3 DNA reads TGTGCCAGCAGGAGGGAGGAAGTGGGAAAACTGTTTTTT. Encoded protein: CASRREEVGKLFF.

This sequence joins TRBV10-3 and TRBJ2-3; 7 nucleotides line up with TRBD2. V lost 6 bases to trimming and J lost 1 base; unmatched junction nucleotides: 1. Germline loops: CDR1 ENHRY, CDR2 SYGVKD. The CDR3 extends over 13 amino acids. The CDR3 protein is CAISAGGTDTQYF. The CDR3 DNA sequence: TGTGCCATCAGCGCGGGGGGCACAGATACGCAGTATTTT.

V is TRBV12-3 or TRBV12-4 and J is TRBJ1-2, with D unclear. The CDR3 consists of 11 residues. Deletions cut 5 bases from V and 4 bases from J, with 5 bases between. The CDR3 spells CASSGRYGYTF. Here the CDR3 DNA reads TGTGCCAGCAGTGGACGCTATGGCTACACCTTC.

This clonotype was seen more than once but under ten times. This sequence joins TRBV20-1 and TRBJ1-2; weak D call: TRBD1 (6 bases). The CDR3 spans 14 residues. Germline CDR1 and CDR2: DFQATT and SNEGSKA (reference sequence). Trimming pared 4 bases from V and 8 bases from J, leaving 20 bases between. This CDR3 reads CSAIGPGATIGYTF. The CDR3 DNA sequence: TGCAGTGCTATCGGCCCGGGGGCGACTATCGGCTACACCTTC.

This clonotype appeared a single time. This sequence joins TRBV20-1 and TRBJ2-4; no clear D gene. The CDR3 has 12 residues. Germline CDR1 reads DFQATT; CDR2 reads SNEGSKA (reference sequence). Deletions cut 3 bases from V and 8 bases from J, with 11 bases between. The CDR3 region is CSASKDQDIQYF. CDR3 bases: TGCAGTGCTAGCAAGGACCAGGACATTCAGTACTTC.

The chain links TRBV19 to TRBJ2-3, with TRBD2 matching 13 bases. Germline loops: CDR1 LNHDA, CDR2 SQIVND (reference sequence). V trimming: 3 bases; J trimming: 1 base; junction bases outside the gene matches: 1. The CDR3 has 16 amino acids. CDR3 residues: CASSIGLAGGTDTQYF. DNA of the CDR3: TGTGCCAGTAGTATTGGACTAGCGGGAGGCACAGATACGCAGTATTTT.

The V call is TRBV2, the J call TRBJ2-4; 8 nucleotides align to TRBD1. Trimming cost V 7 bases and J 3 bases; bases outside gene matches: 5. Germline loops: CDR1 SNHLY, CDR2 FYNNEI. CDR3 length: 14 amino acids. Here the CDR3 DNA reads TGTGCCAGCAATCTACAGGGGGGCAAAAACATTCAGTACTTC. It yields the protein CASNLQGGKNIQYF. Full variable domain (rest looked up from reference TRBV2 and TRBJ2-4): EPEVTQTPSHQVTQMGQEVILRCVPISNHLYFYWYRQILGQKVEFLVSFYNNEISEKSEIFDDQFSVERPDGSNFTLKIRSTKLEDSAMYFCASNLQGGKNIQYFGAGTRLSVL.

This chain joins TRBV28 and TRBJ2-7; D may be TRBD1 (6 bases). The CDR3 consists of 14 residues. V gave up 6 bases and J gave up 5 bases, with 17 bases separating them. Germline CDR1 is MDHEN and CDR2 is SYDVKM. DNA for the CDR3: TGTGCCAGCAGGCCACAGGGCTATAGGCACGAGCAGTACTTC. It translates to CASRPQGYRHEQYF.

The V gene is TRBV9, the J gene TRBJ2-3; D is ambiguous. This CDR3 contains 13 residues. Germline lookup yields CDR1 SGDLS and CDR2 YYNGEE. Deletions cut 0 bases from V and 2 bases from J, with 4 bases between. The CDR3 region has the DNA TGTGCCAGCAGCGTAGGTAACACAGATACGCAGTATTTT. It translates to CASSVGNTDTQYF.

This rearrangement joins TRBV11-2 to TRBJ2-5; 12 bases agree with TRBD2. This CDR3 comprises 15 residues. J was trimmed by 1 base and V by 6 bases; bases with no gene match: 3. Germline V gene sequence: CDR1 SGHAT, CDR2 FQNNGV. In nucleotides, the CDR3 is TGTGCCAGCAGTTCTAGCGGGAGGGCCCAAGAGACCCAGTACTTC. It specifies CASSSSGRAQETQYF.

This clonotype was observed a single time. The V and J genes are TRBV7-2 and TRBJ1-5; 7 bases are a match to TRBD1. The V segment lost 0 bases and the J segment 0 bases; nucleotides outside the gene matches: 5. Germline CDR1 reads SGHTA; CDR2 reads FQGNSA. This CDR3 contains 17 residues. CDR3 loop: CASSLATGAYSNQPQHF. The DNA of the CDR3 is TGTGCCAGCAGCTTAGCCACAGGGGCTTATAGCAATCAGCCCCAGCATTTT.

V gene TRBV28 combines with J gene TRBJ2-7; either TRBD1 or TRBD2 may supply D (5 bases each). Germline loops: CDR1 MDHEN, CDR2 SYDVKM. The V and J ends lost 4 bases and 3 bases respectively, with 13 bases between them. The CDR3 runs 14 residues. The CDR3 spells CASSSGTQVYEQYF. The CDR3 DNA sequence: TGTGCCAGCAGTTCCGGGACCCAGGTCTACGAGCAGTACTTC.

This chain joins TRBV18 and TRBJ2-3; possibly TRBD2 for D (5 bases). This CDR3 region has 13 residues. Germline CDR1 is KGHSH and CDR2 is LQKENI. The V and J ends lost 6 bases and 4 bases respectively, with 11 bases between them. The CDR3 bases are TGTGCCAGCTCTCTCCGAGGGTCAGATACGCAGTATTTT. This sequence encodes CASSLRGSDTQYF.

The chain has TRBV5-1 and TRBJ2-7; 7 bases line up with TRBD1. The length of the CDR3 is 15 residues. CDR1 and CDR2 from the germline V gene are SGHRS and YFSETQ. The J segment lost 2 bases and the V segment lost 0 bases, leaving 5 bases of the junction unmatched. The chain's CDR3 is CASSLGTGPTYEQYF. The DNA of the CDR3 is TGCGCCAGCAGCTTGGGGACAGGCCCCACCTACGAGCAGTACTTC.

V and J are TRBV12-3 or TRBV12-4 and TRBJ2-7; weak D call: TRBD2 (5 bases). Deletions cut 1 base from V and 9 bases from J, with 13 bases between. The CDR3 totals 13 residues. CDR3 bases: TGTGCCAGCAGTTTAGGCAGGACTGAGGGGCAGTACTTC. It translates to CASSLGRTEGQYF.